This TCR beta chain was profiled in a study of blood T cell repertoires in COVID-19. Grouping used clinical history reported by participants in a survey and questionnaire. CDR3 size: 18 residues. Germline CDR1 SGHNT, CDR2 YYREEE (reference sequence). V shed 0 bases and J shed 4 bases, with 20 bases lying between them. Assay used: immunoSEQ multiplex PCR; TCRdb lists only in-frame clones, some missing. The sample records approximately 200,000 clones, about 85% being singletons. The sequence was obtained from a man aged 25-45 years who had recovered from COVID-19. Sequenced material: PBMCs or T cells enriched from blood (not recorded which). V is TRBV5-4 and J is TRBJ1-3; D is unclear. This CDR3 reads CASSLGPGSSVLGNTIYF. The CDR3 nucleotides are TGTGCCAGCAGCTTGGGTCCAGGATCCTCGGTTCTGGGAAACACCATATATTTT. The whole variable domain, remainder taken from reference TRBV5-4 and TRBJ1-3, is ETGVTQSPTHLIKTRGQQVTLRCSSQSGHNTVSWYQQALGQGPQFIFQYYREEENGRGNFPPRFSGLQFPNYSSELNVNALELDDSALYLCASSLGPGSSVLGNTIYFGEGSWLTVV.